The sample holds a few counts of the clone carrying this T cell receptor beta chain. This entry belongs to a study of T-cell reconstitution after alpha-beta-depleted transplantation in children. Trimming at V came to 6 bases and at J to 2 bases, leaving 5 bases not matched to a gene. The germline CDR1 and CDR2 sequences are DFQATT and SNEGSKA (reference sequence). The CDR3 has 13 residues. Preparation of the TCRbeta library involved a method that used unique molecular identifiers. TCRdb passed the PCR reads through MiXCR, listing each CDR3 protein once. Among roughly 500,000 distinct CDR3 sequences listed, 32% were seen once.

This clonotype was obtained from a human donor who donated a stem cell graft to a child with aplastic anemia. The sample here was PBMCs from the stem cell graft donor, taken from the stem cell graft. The chain employs TRBV20-1 and TRBJ2-5; TRBD2 aligns across 8 bases. The chain's CDR3 is CSAPTSAQETQYF. Written as DNA, the CDR3 is TGCAGTGCGCCGACTAGCGCGCAAGAGACCCAGTACTTC.